Below are 3 T cell receptor beta chains sequenced from a single sample in a study of blood T cell repertoires in COVID-19. The method was immunoSEQ multiplex PCR; TCRdb's version includes in-frame clones alone and lacks a portion of them. The table lists some 150,000 clones, 80% to 90% of them singletons. Sample: PBMCs or T cells enriched from blood (not recorded which). The receptors were gathered from a man aged 45-65 years who had recovered from COVID-19.

The chain uses TRBV6-2 or TRBV6-3 and TRBJ2-1, with TRBD2 as a possible D gene (6 bases). The CDR3 is 14 amino acids. The germline gives CDR1 MNHEY, CDR2 SVGEGT. Trimming pared 5 bases from V and 10 bases from J, leaving 18 bases between. Here the CDR3 DNA reads TGTGCCAGCAGTAGGACGGGGGACCCTAGGGAGCAGTTCTTC. This codes for CASSRTGDPREQFF.

The V gene is TRBV29-1, the J gene TRBJ1-1; TRBD1 agrees at 9 bases. This CDR3 contains 11 residues. Germline assignment: CDR1 SQVTM and CDR2 ANQGSEA. V trimming: 7 bases; J trimming: 6 bases; junction bases outside the gene matches: 3. CDR3 sequence (DNA): TGCAGCGCAAGACAGGGGGCTGAAGCTTTCTTT. This translates into CSARQGAEAFF.

As DNA, the CDR3 is TGTGCCTGGAGTATGGACAGACAAGCTAACTATGGCTACACCTTC. Translating gives CAWSMDRQANYGYTF. J is TRBJ1-2 and V is TRBV30; tentative D call: TRBD1 (6 bases). The CDR3 sequence is 15 residues long. V was trimmed by 2 bases and J by 0 bases, leaving 13 bases between them. Germline loops: CDR1 GTSNPN, CDR2 SVGIG (reference sequence). Looking up the rest from reference TRBV30 and TRBJ1-2 gives the full variable domain: SQTIHQWPATLVQPVGSPLSLECTVEGTSNPNLYWYRQAAGRGLQLLFYSVGIGQISSEVPQNLSASRPQDRQFILSSKKLLLSDSGFYLCAWSMDRQANYGYTFGSGTRLTVV.